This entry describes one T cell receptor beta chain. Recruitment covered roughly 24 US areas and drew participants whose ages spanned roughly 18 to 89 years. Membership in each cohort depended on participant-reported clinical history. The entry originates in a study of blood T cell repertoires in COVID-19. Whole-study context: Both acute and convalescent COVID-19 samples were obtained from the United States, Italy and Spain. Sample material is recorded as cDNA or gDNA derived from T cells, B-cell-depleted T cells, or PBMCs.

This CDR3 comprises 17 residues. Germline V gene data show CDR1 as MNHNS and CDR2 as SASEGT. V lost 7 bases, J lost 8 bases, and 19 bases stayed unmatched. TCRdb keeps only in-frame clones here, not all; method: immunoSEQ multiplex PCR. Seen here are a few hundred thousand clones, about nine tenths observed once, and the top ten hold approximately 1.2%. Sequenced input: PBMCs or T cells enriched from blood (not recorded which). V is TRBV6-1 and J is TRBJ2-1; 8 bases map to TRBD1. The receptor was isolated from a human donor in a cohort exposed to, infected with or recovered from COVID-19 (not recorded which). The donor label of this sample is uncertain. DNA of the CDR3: TGTGCCAGCACCGAAGCTCCTGGACAGGGACCGGTCCATGAGCAGTTCTTC. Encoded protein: CASTEAPGQGPVHEQFF.